This TCR beta chain came from a study of CD8+CD57+ T cells in acquired aplastic anemia. On the study more broadly: Roughly 3.1 ug was the average amount of DNA from sorted CD4+ and CD8+ cells.

The sample holds many counts of this clonotype. Antigen specificity is unknown. Genomic DNA was employed as the template in profiling TCR beta VDJ and CDR3. TCRdb analysed the reads with MiXCR anew, one entry per CDR3 protein. The sample includes some 240,000 distinct CDR3 sequences, around 32% seen only once; the top ten take around 1.1%. The CDR3 consists of 14 residues. Losses at the gene ends were 3 bases for V and 7 bases for J; bases not matched to a gene: 8. CDR1 and CDR2 (germline): SGHRS, YFSETQ. Study-wide results and caveats: CD8+ Simpson's diversity in patients was not significantly different from that in controls. Between patients and controls, twenty-nine CD8+ CDR3 sequences were found in common.

The sample comprised sorted CD4+, CD8+, or CD8+CD57+ T cells (not recorded which) from PBMCs. The gene calls are TRBV5-1 and TRBJ2-7, with 9 bases that match TRBD1. The receptor's source is a human donor in good health, serving as a control. The CDR3 protein is CASSSRDRVWEQYF. The DNA of the CDR3 is TGCGCCAGCAGCTCACGGGACAGGGTATGGGAGCAGTACTTC.